Listed below are T cell receptor beta chains from one sample, sequenced in a study of blood T cell repertoires in COVID-19. This table comes from immunoSEQ multiplex PCR, and its TCRdb copy is limited to in-frame clones, with some not included. Counted here are 250,000 to 350,000 clones, about 85% occurring once; the ten biggest clones make up roughly 2.4%. Source material: peripheral blood. The receptor source for this set is a woman aged 50 to 60 who had recovered from COVID-19. Each CDR3 is given with its conserved first and last residue.

J gene: TRBJ2-3
V gene: TRBV11-3
CDR3 protein: CASSSQGSPDTQYF

J gene: TRBJ1-2
V gene: TRBV7-2
CDR3 protein: CASSLGGTGSVYGYTF

J gene: TRBJ1-1
V gene: TRBV29-1
CDR3 protein: CSVERSLNTEAFF

J gene: TRBJ2-7
V gene: TRBV19
CDR3 protein: CASSMSGLGYEQYF

J gene: TRBJ1-1
V gene: TRBV6-6
CDR3 protein: CASIHSSGNTEAFF

J gene: TRBJ2-3
V gene: TRBV6-5
CDR3 protein: CASSYLQGTDTQYF

J gene: TRBJ2-7
V gene: TRBV3-1/TRBV3-2
CDR3 protein: CASSQPEGARYEQYF

J gene: TRBJ2-1
V gene: TRBV29-1
CDR3 protein: CSVDGHAGVSGGSYNEQFF

J gene: TRBJ2-5
V gene: TRBV10-3
CDR3 protein: CAISEGTGGETQYF

J gene: TRBJ1-1
V gene: TRBV30
CDR3 protein: CAWTRAGVANTEAFF

J gene: TRBJ2-1
V gene: TRBV5-1
CDR3 protein: CASTPGATSGYNEQFF

J gene: TRBJ2-5
V gene: TRBV4-2
CDR3 protein: CASSQVSQAVAGETQYF

J gene: TRBJ1-3
V gene: TRBV12-3/TRBV12-4
CDR3 protein: CASSLYQGLDIYF

J gene: TRBJ2-5
V gene: TRBV9
CDR3 protein: CASSRLGGETQYF

J gene: TRBJ1-2
V gene: TRBV5-1
CDR3 protein: CASSARGTYGYTF

J gene: TRBJ1-6
V gene: TRBV12-3/TRBV12-4
CDR3 protein: CASSFELYSPLHF

J gene: TRBJ2-7
V gene: TRBV11-2
CDR3 protein: CASSPTLFAGDDEQYF

J gene: TRBJ2-2
V gene: TRBV3-1/TRBV3-2
CDR3 protein: CASSQVNQGNTGELFF

J gene: TRBJ1-5
V gene: TRBV7-2
CDR3 protein: CASSVRGGYYSNQPQHF

J gene: TRBJ2-7
V gene: TRBV7-2
CDR3 protein: CASSSRTGSNEQYF

J gene: TRBJ1-1
V gene: TRBV7-2
CDR3 protein: CASSILYRVTEAFF

J gene: TRBJ1-2
V gene: TRBV9
CDR3 protein: CASSVGGQTFRWGYTF

J gene: TRBJ1-4
V gene: TRBV9
CDR3 protein: CASSAMDRGYEKLFF

J gene: TRBJ1-6
V gene: TRBV7-2
CDR3 protein: CASSQTVVYSPLHF

J gene: TRBJ2-7
V gene: TRBV7-2
CDR3 protein: CASSFNGGSYEQYF

J gene: TRBJ2-7
V gene: TRBV9
CDR3 protein: CASSVETGGAYEQYF

J gene: TRBJ2-1
V gene: TRBV9
CDR3 protein: CASSLRTGRIAPYNEQFF

J gene: NA
V gene: TRBV19
CDR3 protein: CASSTGLATFYEQYF

J gene: TRBJ1-6
V gene: TRBV5-3
CDR3 protein: CARSLSAGEYNSPLHF

J gene: TRBJ1-2
V gene: TRBV5-1
CDR3 protein: CASSREIGTGVWDGYTF

J gene: TRBJ2-3
V gene: TRBV5-4
CDR3 protein: CASSLRGSASTDTQYF

J gene: TRBJ1-2
V gene: TRBV2
CDR3 protein: CASRGDRTYGYTF

J gene: TRBJ2-1
V gene: TRBV29-1
CDR3 protein: CSVGTSVYNEQFF

J gene: TRBJ2-3
V gene: TRBV19
CDR3 protein: CASSTRQGEGTDTQYF

J gene: TRBJ2-7
V gene: TRBV5-1
CDR3 protein: CASSLGQWINEQYF

J gene: TRBJ1-1
V gene: TRBV29-1
CDR3 protein: CSHGGGRSEAFF

J gene: TRBJ2-5
V gene: TRBV5-1
CDR3 protein: CASSRGGTSQETQYF

J gene: TRBJ1-1
V gene: TRBV7-2
CDR3 protein: CASSYLTGGAVEAFF

J gene: TRBJ1-2
V gene: TRBV6-5
CDR3 protein: CASSYSGADTNYGYTF

J gene: TRBJ1-1
V gene: TRBV7-8
CDR3 protein: CASSSFILRMNTEAFF

J gene: TRBJ1-2
V gene: TRBV10-3
CDR3 protein: CAISDGGSYGYTF

J gene: TRBJ1-3
V gene: TRBV5-4
CDR3 protein: CASGQTGTPGNTIYF

J gene: TRBJ1-2
V gene: TRBV5-1
CDR3 protein: CASSLVRGTGGYTF

J gene: TRBJ2-1
V gene: TRBV9
CDR3 protein: CASSVGQRTSGEQFF

J gene: TRBJ1-1
V gene: TRBV6-4
CDR3 protein: CASSDRQGEAFF

J gene: TRBJ2-7
V gene: TRBV7-8
CDR3 protein: CASSLGRASGRALTYEQYF

J gene: TRBJ2-7
V gene: TRBV7-9
CDR3 protein: CASSPRAGAHEQYF

J gene: TRBJ1-2
V gene: TRBV5-6
CDR3 protein: CASSLDRVPYGYTF

J gene: TRBJ2-7
V gene: TRBV25-1
CDR3 protein: CASRPRGTGTYEQYF